This entry features one T cell receptor (beta chain) sequence. Its antigen is unknown. A single record per CDR3 protein comes from TCRdb applying MiXCR to the RT-PCR reads. The data show a few hundred thousand distinct CDR3 sequences, about 10% seen once. This entry belongs to a study of response to subunit inactivated influenza vaccine. Study-wide results and caveats: That few new T cells are recruited by each seasonal influenza vaccination was the authors' suggestion.

The CDR3 contains 14 residues. The germline gives CDR1 SGHVS, CDR2 FQNEAQ. V was clipped by 3 bases and J by 7 bases, with 16 bases between them. The chain has TRBV7-8 and TRBJ2-7, with a weak D call TRBD2 (5 bases). The material sequenced was PBMCs from blood, taken 40 to 50 days after vaccination. The receptor comes from a man aged 45-60 years who received an inactivated influenza vaccine. DNA of the CDR3: TGTGCCAGCAGCTTCCGGACTTCCAGAGAAGAGCAGTACTTC. Encoded protein: CASSFRTSREEQYF.